Each of the 9 T cell receptor beta chains below was sequenced from the same sample in a study of a mutant IDH1 vaccine in newly diagnosed glioma. These receptors have no identified antigens. Clones were read by immunoSEQ multiplex PCR, and TCRdb kept only the in-frame ones, dropping some. The sample shows roughly 120,000 clones, around four fifths of them seen only once. The time point denotes: week 11, during vaccination. One vaccine dose held 300 ug of mutant IDH1 20-mer peptide and came with topical imiquimod. The specimen was PBMCs, collected from a glioma patient whose treatment included an IDH1 peptide vaccine. Receptors were obtained from a man in his forties or fifties with glioma.

This chain connects TRBV28 to TRBJ1-1, with 7 bases that match TRBD1. In germline, CDR1 is MDHEN, CDR2 SYDVKM. This CDR3 region has 14 residues. The trim removed 4 bases at V and 3 bases at J, leaving 5 bases unmatched. The DNA of the CDR3 is TGTGCCAGCAGTTCCGCGGACAGGTACACTGAAGCTTTCTTT. It codes for CASSSADRYTEAFF.

V and J are TRBV5-4 and TRBJ2-2; unclear D gene. Germline V lookup: CDR1 SGHNT, CDR2 YYREEE (reference sequence). This CDR3 is built from 13 residues. The V gene lost 0 bases and the J gene lost 7 bases, with 7 bases spanning the gap. This chain's CDR3 is CASSLVGDGELFF. CDR3 DNA: TGTGCCAGCAGCTTGGTGGGTGACGGGGAGCTGTTTTTT.

The gene calls are TRBV6-4 and TRBJ2-2; 10 nucleotides match TRBD2. V lost 8 bases and J lost 4; bases outside the gene matches: 10. Germline CDR1 reads MRHNA; CDR2 reads SNTAGT. The CDR3 runs to 16 residues. The CDR3 region has the DNA TGTGCCAGCTCAGCGGGGGGGCAAGATGGCACCGGGGAGCTGTTTTTT. Protein sequence: CASSAGGQDGTGELFF.

CDR3 sequence: CATSRGGQGATEAFF. DNA for the CDR3: TGTGCCACCAGCAGAGGTGGACAGGGGGCGACTGAAGCTTTCTTT. This chain uses TRBV15 with TRBJ1-1, with 11 nucleotides matching TRBD1. The germline V gene has CDR1 LNHNV and CDR2 YYDKDF (reference sequence). Losses at the gene ends were 1 base for V and 5 bases for J; bases not matched to a gene: 3. The CDR3 spans 15 residues.

This chain connects TRBV5-1 to TRBJ2-5; 14 nucleotides agree with TRBD2. With V trimmed by 6 bases and J by 5 bases, 12 bases remained unmatched. CDR3 length: 17 amino acids. Germline V gene data show CDR1 as SGHRS and CDR2 as YFSETQ. The CDR3 reads CASKPMTSGGAGETQYF. For the CDR3, the DNA is TGCGCCAGCAAGCCTATGACTAGCGGGGGGGCCGGGGAGACCCAGTACTTC.

CDR3 residues: CSAGRGEKLFF. As DNA, the CDR3 is TGCAGTGCCGGACGAGGTGAAAAACTGTTTTTT. V and J are TRBV20-1 and TRBJ1-4; the D is unclear. Germline CDR1 reads DFQATT; CDR2 reads SNEGSKA (reference sequence). V was shortened by 6 bases and J by 7 bases, with 9 bases between the two germline ends. This CDR3 comprises 11 residues.

V gene TRBV7-2 combines with J gene TRBJ1-1, with TRBD1 matching 7 bases. This CDR3 has 15 amino acids. Looked up from germline, CDR1 is SGHTA and CDR2 is FQGNSA. Trimming cost V 5 bases and J 6 bases; bases outside gene matches: 12. The CDR3 spells CASSPRRGSSAEAFF. CDR3 coding DNA: TGTGCCAGCAGCCCCCGCAGGGGGTCAAGCGCTGAAGCTTTCTTT.

Only one count was recorded for this clone. The V and J genes are TRBV18 and TRBJ1-6, with D unclear. In germline, CDR1 is KGHSH, CDR2 LQKENI. V lost 3 bases and J lost 3, with 9 bases in between. The CDR3 contains 15 residues. The CDR3 DNA sequence: TGTGCCAGCTCACCCCTGGGTGACTATAATTCACCCCTCCACTTT. This sequence encodes CASSPLGDYNSPLHF.

The rearrangement links TRBV7-9 to TRBJ2-5; D is unresolved. Trimming pared 1 base from V and 5 bases from J, leaving 5 bases between. CDR3 length equals 12 residues. Germline V gene lookup returns CDR1 SEHNR and CDR2 FQNEAQ (reference sequence). The CDR3 coding sequence is TGTGCCAGCAGCTTAGTCTGGGAGACCCAGTACTTC. It codes for CASSLVWETQYF.